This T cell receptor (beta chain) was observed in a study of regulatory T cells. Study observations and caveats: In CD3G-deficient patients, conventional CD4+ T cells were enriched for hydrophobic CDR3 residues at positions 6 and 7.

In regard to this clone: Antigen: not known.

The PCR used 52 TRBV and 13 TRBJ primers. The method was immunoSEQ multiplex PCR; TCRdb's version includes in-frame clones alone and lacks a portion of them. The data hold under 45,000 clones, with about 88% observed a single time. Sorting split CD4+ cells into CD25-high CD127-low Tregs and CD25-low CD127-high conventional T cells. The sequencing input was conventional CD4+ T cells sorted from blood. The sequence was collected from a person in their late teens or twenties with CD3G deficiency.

CDR3 DNA sequence: TGTGCCAGCAGTTCCGCGCGAGACAGGGATACCGGGGAGCTGTTTTTT. This encodes CASSSARDRDTGELFF. This chain joins TRBV6-5 and TRBJ2-2, with 7 bases lining up with TRBD1. J was trimmed by 5 bases and V by 4 bases; bases with no gene match: 10. The CDR3 loop spans 16 amino acids. Germline assignment: CDR1 MNHEY and CDR2 SVGAGI.